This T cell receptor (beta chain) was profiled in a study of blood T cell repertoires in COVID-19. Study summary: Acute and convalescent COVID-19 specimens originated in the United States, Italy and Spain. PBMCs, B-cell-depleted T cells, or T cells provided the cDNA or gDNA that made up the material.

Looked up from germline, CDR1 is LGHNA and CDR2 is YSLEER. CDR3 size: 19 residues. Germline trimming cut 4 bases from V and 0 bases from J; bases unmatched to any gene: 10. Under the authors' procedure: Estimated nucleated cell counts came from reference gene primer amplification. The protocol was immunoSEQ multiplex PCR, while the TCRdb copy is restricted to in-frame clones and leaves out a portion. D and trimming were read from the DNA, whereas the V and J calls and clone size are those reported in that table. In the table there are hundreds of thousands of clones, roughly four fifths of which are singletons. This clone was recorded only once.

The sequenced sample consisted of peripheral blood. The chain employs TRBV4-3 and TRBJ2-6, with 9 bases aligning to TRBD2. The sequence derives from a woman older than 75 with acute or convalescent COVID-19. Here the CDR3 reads CASSPRGSGGPSGANVLTF. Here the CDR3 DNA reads TGCGCCAGCAGCCCGCGTGGGAGCGGGGGGCCCTCTGGGGCCAACGTCCTGACTTTC.